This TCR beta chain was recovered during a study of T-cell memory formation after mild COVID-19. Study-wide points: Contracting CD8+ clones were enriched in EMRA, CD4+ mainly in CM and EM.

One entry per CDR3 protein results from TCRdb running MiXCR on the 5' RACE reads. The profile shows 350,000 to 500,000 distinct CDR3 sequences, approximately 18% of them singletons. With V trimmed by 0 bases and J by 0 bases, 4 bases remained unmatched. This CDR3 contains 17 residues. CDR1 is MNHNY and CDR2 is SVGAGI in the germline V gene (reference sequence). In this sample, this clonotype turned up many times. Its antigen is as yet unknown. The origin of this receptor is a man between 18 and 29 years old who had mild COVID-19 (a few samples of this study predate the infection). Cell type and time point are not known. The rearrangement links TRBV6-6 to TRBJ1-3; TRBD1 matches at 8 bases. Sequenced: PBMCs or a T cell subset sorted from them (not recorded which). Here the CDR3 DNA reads TGTGCCAGCAGTTACTCGTACAGGGGGAGCTCTGGAAACACCATATATTTT. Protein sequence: CASSYSYRGSSGNTIYF.